This TCR beta chain is drawn from a study of shared clonotypes between healthy human individuals. About this clone itself: Its antigen is unknown.

The germline V gene has CDR1 MNHNS and CDR2 SASEGT. V lost 4 bases and J lost 7; bases outside the gene matches: 13. The CDR3 totals 16 residues. This table comes from immunoSEQ multiplex PCR, and its TCRdb copy is limited to in-frame clones, with some not included. The sample yields about 1 million clones, around 74% seen once. Notes on the study in general: The study found lower generation probabilities in non-shared clonotypes than in those shared by all four donors.

The rearrangement uses TRBV6-1 and TRBJ1-1, with 9 bases aligning to TRBD1. The receptor's source is a man between 18 and 29 years old in good health. Sequencing was carried out using memory CD4+ T cells sorted from blood. Regarding subset: CD45RA-negative fraction. CDR3 in DNA: TGTGCCAGCAGTGTTCTCTCGGAACAGGGGGCACATGAAGCTTTCTTT. As protein: CASSVLSEQGAHEAFF.